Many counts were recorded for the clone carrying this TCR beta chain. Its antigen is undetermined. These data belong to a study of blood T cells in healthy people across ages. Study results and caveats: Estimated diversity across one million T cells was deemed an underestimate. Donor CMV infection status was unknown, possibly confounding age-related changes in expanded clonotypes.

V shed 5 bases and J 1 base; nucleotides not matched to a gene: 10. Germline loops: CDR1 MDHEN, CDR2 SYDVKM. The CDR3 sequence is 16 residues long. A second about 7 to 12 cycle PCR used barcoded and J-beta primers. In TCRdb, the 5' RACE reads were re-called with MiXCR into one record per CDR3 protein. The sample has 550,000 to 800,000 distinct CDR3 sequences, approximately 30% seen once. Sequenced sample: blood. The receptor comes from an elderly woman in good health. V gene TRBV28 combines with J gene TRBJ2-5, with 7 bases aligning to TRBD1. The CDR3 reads CASSHPPGDSQETQYF. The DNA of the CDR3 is TGTGCCAGCAGTCACCCTCCCGGGGACAGCCAAGAGACCCAGTACTTC.